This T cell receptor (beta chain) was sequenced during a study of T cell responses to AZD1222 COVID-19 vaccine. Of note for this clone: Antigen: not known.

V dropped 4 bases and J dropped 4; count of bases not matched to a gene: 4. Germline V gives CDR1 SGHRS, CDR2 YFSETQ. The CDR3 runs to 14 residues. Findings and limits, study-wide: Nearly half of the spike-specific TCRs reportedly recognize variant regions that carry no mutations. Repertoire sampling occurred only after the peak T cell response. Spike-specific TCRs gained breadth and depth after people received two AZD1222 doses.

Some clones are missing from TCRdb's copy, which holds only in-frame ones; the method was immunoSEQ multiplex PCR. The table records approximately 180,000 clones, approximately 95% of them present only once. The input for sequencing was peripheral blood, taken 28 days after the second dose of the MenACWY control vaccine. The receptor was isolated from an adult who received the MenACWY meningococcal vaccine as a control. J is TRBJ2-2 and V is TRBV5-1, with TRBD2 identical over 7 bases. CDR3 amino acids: CASSGGLLTGELFF. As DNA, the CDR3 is TGCGCCAGCAGCGGGGGACTACTCACCGGGGAGCTGTTTTTT.